Following are 2 T cell receptor beta chains from one sample sequenced in a study of T cell changes during pregnancy in multiple sclerosis. Here immunoSEQ multiplex PCR was the method, and the copy in TCRdb shows in-frame clones only, minus some. The table lists 30,000 to 45,000 clones, roughly 90% of them singletons, with approximately 8.4% in the top ten. Sequencing was performed on CD8+ T cells from peripheral blood mononuclear cells, taken before pregnancy. The receptors derive from a female donor with multiple sclerosis, enrolled in a pregnancy study.

The sample holds one count of this clone. This sequence joins TRBV27 and TRBJ1-1, with D possibly being TRBD1 (6 bases). Trimming shortened V by 5 bases and J by 6 bases, and 16 bases separated the two germline ends. CDR3 length equals 14 residues. Looked up from germline, CDR1 is MNHEY and CDR2 is SMNVEV (reference sequence). CDR3 loop: CASSQGFGSPEAFF. The CDR3 DNA is TGTGCCAGCAGTCAGGGGTTCGGTAGTCCTGAAGCTTTCTTT.

The CDR3 DNA follows: TGTGCCAGCAGTTTCCCCCTAGCGGGGGACAACACCGGGGAGCTGTTTTTT. Its translation is CASSFPLAGDNTGELFF. The rearrangement uses TRBV28 and TRBJ2-2; 10 bases fit TRBD2. V lost 3 bases and J lost 2; bases outside the gene matches: 6. Germline values: CDR1 MDHEN, CDR2 SYDVKM. The CDR3 covers 17 residues. Full variable domain (outside the CDR3, taken from reference TRBV28 and TRBJ2-2): DVKVTQSSRYLVKRTGEKVFLECVQDMDHENMFWYRQDPGLGLRLIYFSYDVKMKEKGDIPEGYSVSREKKERFSLILESASTNQTSMYLCASSFPLAGDNTGELFFGEGSRLTVL.